The entry that follows covers one TCR beta chain sequence. From germline, CDR1 is DFQATT and CDR2 SNEGSKA (reference sequence). This CDR3 has 13 amino acids. The junction had 4 bases not matched to a gene; V was cut back by 3 bases and J by 2 bases. TCRdb ran MiXCR on the 5' RACE reads and lists one entry per CDR3 protein. Of tens of thousands of distinct CDR3 sequences listed, around 9.3% are singletons. This sample was included in a study of early T cells in non-severe SARS-CoV-2 infection. As for the study in general: Whole-blood bulk RNA, unsorted, was sequenced, and chains were unpaired.

The chain carries TRBV20-1 and TRBJ2-7; 7 nucleotides agree with TRBD1. The sample comprised whole blood. The clonotype was recovered from an adult who was a healthcare worker with PCR-confirmed SARS-CoV-2 infection or an uninfected control (not recorded which). The CDR3 DNA follows: TGCAGTGCTAGCTTGGGACAGACCTACGAGCAGTACTTC. Amino acid sequence: CSASLGQTYEQYF.